This T cell receptor (beta chain) was recovered during a study of beta chain features in type 1 diabetes. Study as a whole: Patients looked much like healthy donors when it came to age, gender and cell yields.

Regarding the study as a whole: Moderate but significant shortening of TCRB CDR3s was recorded in all four CD4+ subsets from Type 1 diabetes patients.

CD45RO/CCR7/CD25/CD127/CD95/CD27 sorting isolated CD4+ naive, central memory, regulatory and stem cell-like memory cells. The investigators reverse transcribed all of the isolated RNA, so they sequenced expressed TCRB transcripts. Generated by immunoSEQ multiplex PCR, the TCRdb table keeps only in-frame clones and is missing some. The sample consists of 500,000 to 800,000 clones, under 15% of them appearing once. Germline loops: CDR1 SGDLS, CDR2 YYNGEE. Trimming left V 4 bases short and J 3 bases short, with 13 bases between. The length of the CDR3 is 14 residues. As for this clone: Its target is not known.

The V call is TRBV9, the J call TRBJ1-2; D remains unclear. The receptor was derived from a young man with type 1 diabetes. Specimen: naive CD4+ T cells from blood. CDR3 amino acids: CASSTTQVDYGYTF. The CDR3 coding sequence is TGTGCCAGCAGCACTACCCAGGTGGACTATGGCTACACCTTC.